Here is one T cell receptor beta chain with its context. Between the trimmed V and J ends, which lost 6 bases and 3 bases, there was a span of 11 bases. This CDR3 has 14 amino acids. CDR1 is MGHRA, CDR2 YSYEKL, per germline. These data originate in a study of blood T cell repertoires in COVID-19. About the study: Sources were T cells, B-cell-depleted T cells, or PBMCs; the material itself was cDNA or gDNA.

TCRdb keeps only in-frame clones here, not all; method: immunoSEQ multiplex PCR. The profile shows 170,000 or so clones, about four fifths of them singletons. Sequencing used peripheral blood. The chain is built from TRBV4-1 and TRBJ2-2; D is possibly TRBD1 (5 bases). This TCR was sampled from a young man with active or convalescent COVID-19. The CDR3 is CASRTWGDTGELFF. The CDR3 nucleotides are TGCGCCAGCAGGACATGGGGCGACACCGGGGAGCTGTTTTTT.